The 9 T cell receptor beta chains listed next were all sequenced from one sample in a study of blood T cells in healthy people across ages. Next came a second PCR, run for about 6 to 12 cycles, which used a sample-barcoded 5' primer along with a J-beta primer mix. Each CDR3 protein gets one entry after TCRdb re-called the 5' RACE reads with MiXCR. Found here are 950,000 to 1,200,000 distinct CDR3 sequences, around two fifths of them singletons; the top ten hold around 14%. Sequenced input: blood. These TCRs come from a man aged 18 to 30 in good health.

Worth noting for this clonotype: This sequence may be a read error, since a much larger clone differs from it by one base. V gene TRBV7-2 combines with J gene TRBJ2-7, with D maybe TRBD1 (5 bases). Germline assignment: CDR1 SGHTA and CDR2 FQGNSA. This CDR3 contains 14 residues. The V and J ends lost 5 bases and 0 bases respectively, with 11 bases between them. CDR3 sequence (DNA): TGTGCCAGCAGCGTAGGGGTTAACTCCTACGAGCAGTACTTC. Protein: CASSVGVNSYEQYF. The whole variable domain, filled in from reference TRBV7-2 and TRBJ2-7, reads GAGVSQSPSNKVTEKGKDVELRCDPISGHTALYWYRQSLGQGLEFLIYFQGNSAPDKSGLPSDRFSAERTGGSVSTLTIQRTQQEDSAVYLCASSVGVNSYEQYFGPGTRLTVT.

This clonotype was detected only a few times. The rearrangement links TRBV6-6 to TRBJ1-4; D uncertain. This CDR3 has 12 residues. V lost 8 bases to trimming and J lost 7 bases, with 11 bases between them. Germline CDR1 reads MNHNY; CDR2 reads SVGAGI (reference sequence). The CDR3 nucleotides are TGTGCCAGCCTCCAGTTGGGTGAAAAACTGTTTTTT. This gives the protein CASLQLGEKLFF.

The CDR3 DNA follows: TGTGCCAGCAGTTACAGGGTTGGTGCCTATAATTCACCCCTCCACTTT. Protein: CASSYRVGAYNSPLHF. The V and J genes are TRBV28 and TRBJ1-6; D possibly corresponds to TRBD1 (6 bases). Germline V gene sequence: CDR1 MDHEN, CDR2 SYDVKM. This CDR3 is built from 16 residues. V was pared by 4 bases and J by 2 bases, with 12 bases between.

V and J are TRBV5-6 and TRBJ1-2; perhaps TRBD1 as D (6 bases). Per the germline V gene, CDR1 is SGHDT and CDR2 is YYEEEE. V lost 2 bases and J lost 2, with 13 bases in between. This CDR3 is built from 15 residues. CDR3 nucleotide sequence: TGTGCCAGCAGCTTTCCGGACAGCCAGAACTATGGCTACACCTTC. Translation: CASSFPDSQNYGYTF.

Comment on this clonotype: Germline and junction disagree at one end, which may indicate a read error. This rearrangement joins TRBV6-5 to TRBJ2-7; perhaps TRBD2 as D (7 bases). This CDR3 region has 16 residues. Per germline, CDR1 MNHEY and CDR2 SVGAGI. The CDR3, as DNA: TGTGCCGGCAGGGGTGCGGGGGTCCCATCCTCCTACGAGCAGTACTTC. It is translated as CAGRGAGVPSSYEQYF.

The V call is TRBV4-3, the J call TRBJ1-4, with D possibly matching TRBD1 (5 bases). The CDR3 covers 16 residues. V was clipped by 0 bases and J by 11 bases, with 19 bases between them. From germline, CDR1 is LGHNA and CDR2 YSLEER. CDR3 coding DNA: TGCGCCAGCAGCCAAGAGTTACACAGGCGTGCGGGGAAACTGTTTTTT. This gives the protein CASSQELHRRAGKLFF.

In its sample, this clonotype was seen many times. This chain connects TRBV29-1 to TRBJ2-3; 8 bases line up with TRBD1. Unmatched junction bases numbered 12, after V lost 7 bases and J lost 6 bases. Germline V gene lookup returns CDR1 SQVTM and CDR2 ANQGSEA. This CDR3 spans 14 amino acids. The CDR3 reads CSGTGFGASDTQYF. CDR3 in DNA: TGCAGCGGGACAGGGTTTGGGGCCTCGGATACGCAGTATTTT.

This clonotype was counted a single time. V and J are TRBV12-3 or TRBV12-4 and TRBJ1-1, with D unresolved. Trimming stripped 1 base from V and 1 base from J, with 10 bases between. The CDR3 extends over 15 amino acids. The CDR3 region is CASSLEFIQNTEAFF. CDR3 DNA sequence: TGTGCCAGCAGTTTAGAATTTATTCAGAACACTGAAGCTTTCTTT.

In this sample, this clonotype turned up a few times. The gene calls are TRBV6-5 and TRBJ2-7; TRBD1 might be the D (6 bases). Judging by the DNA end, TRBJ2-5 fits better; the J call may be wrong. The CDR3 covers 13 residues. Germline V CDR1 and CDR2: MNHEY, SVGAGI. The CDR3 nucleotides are TGTGCCAGCAGTGACGGGACATGGGAGACCCAGTACTTC. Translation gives CASSDGTWETQYF.